This is a list of T cell receptor beta chains from one sample in a study of blood T cell repertoires in COVID-19. Profiled with immunoSEQ multiplex PCR; TCRdb holds only in-frame clones, not every one. The sample consists of approximately 190,000 clones, around 89% of them appearing once. The sequenced sample consisted of peripheral blood. The source is a man aged 35-49 years with active or convalescent COVID-19. Each CDR3 is given with its conserved first and last residue. The D gene is left open where the match is weak. Size tells how often a clone was seen (once, few, many) or the class of an expanded clone, and some rows leave it out.

v_call	j_call	clone_size	d_call	cdr3_nt	cdr3_aa
TRBV24-1	TRBJ2-3	.	TRBD2	TGTGCCACCAGTGACATGACTAGCGGGAGGACAGATACGCAGTATTTT	CATSDMTSGRTDTQYF
TRBV9	TRBJ2-3	.	TRBD2	TGTGCCAGCAGCTTGGGGGGGCTAGCGGGAAGAGATACGCAGTATTTT	CASSLGGLAGRDTQYF
TRBV2	TRBJ2-3	.	TRBD1	TGTGCCAGCCATTACAGGGGAAGTACAGATACGCAGTATTTT	CASHYRGSTDTQYF
TRBV2	TRBJ1-1	.	TRBD1	TGTGCCAGCAGGGGACAGGGCGTTGGGACTGAAGCTTTCTTT	CASRGQGVGTEAFF
TRBV3-1/TRBV3-2	TRBJ1-1	.	.	TGTGCCAGCAGGGGGGGGGTGGTCAGTGAAGCTTTCTTT	CASRGGVVSEAFF
TRBV5-1	TRBJ2-3	.	TRBD2	TGCGCCAGCAGCTTTCCTCGGGGAGCGGGAGGGATGGATACGCAGTATTTT	CASSFPRGAGGMDTQYF
TRBV5-4	TRBJ2-7	.	.	TGTGCCAGCAGCCCAGAAGGAAGAGGCCTTCGTCCCCACGAGCAGTACTTC	CASSPEGRGLRPHEQYF
TRBV6-2/TRBV6-3	TRBJ1-6	.	.	TGTGCCAGCAGTCGAGCGGCGGGGAGAGATAATTCACCCCTCCACTTT	CASSRAAGRDNSPLHF
TRBV21-1	TRBJ2-2	.	.	TGTGCCAGCAGCAAAGAGGGGGGAGGCGAGACAGGGCCCGGGGAGCTGTTTTTT	CASSKEGGGETGPGELFF
TRBV4-1	TRBJ2-3	.	.	TGCGCCAGCAGCCAAGGGTCGGCAGGGGCCCGCGCAGATACGCAGTATTTT	CASSQGSAGARADTQYF
TRBV29-1	TRBJ1-1	.	.	TGCAGCGTTGAAGGAGCCCCTGGCACTGAAGCTTTCTTT	CSVEGAPGTEAFF
TRBV5-1	TRBJ1-2	.	TRBD1	TGCGCCAGCAGCTTGGCCGGGACAGGGGTAAACTATGGCTACACCTTC	CASSLAGTGVNYGYTF
TRBV28	TRBJ2-7	.	TRBD2	TGTGCCAGCAGCCTACCCACTAGCGGGAGCTCCTACGAGCAGTACTTC	CASSLPTSGSSYEQYF
TRBV7-2	TRBJ1-1	.	TRBD1	TGTGCCAGCAGGCTAAACAGGGGACCCTCGCGTGCTTTCTTT	CASRLNRGPSRAFF
TRBV18	TRBJ1-2	.	TRBD1	TGTGCCAGCTCAAGGACAGGGGGCGTCTATGGCTACACCTTC	CASSRTGGVYGYTF
TRBV6-5	TRBJ1-2	.	.	TGTGCCAGCAGTTACTCGCGGGTTGACAATGGCTACACCTTC	CASSYSRVDNGYTF
TRBV15	TRBJ2-5	.	TRBD1	TGTGCCACCAGCAGGCTATTCGGGACAGAGCCCCAAGAGACCCAGTACTTC	CATSRLFGTEPQETQYF
TRBV2	TRBJ2-5	.	TRBD2	TGTGCCAGCAGGGCTCTAGCGGGGGGGGAGACCCAGTACTTC	CASRALAGGETQYF
TRBV5-5	TRBJ2-7	.	.	TGTGCCAGCAGCTTGGCGTCAGGGGCAACCTACGAGCAGTACTTC	CASSLASGATYEQYF
TRBV5-1	TRBJ2-1	.	TRBD1	TGCGCCAGCAGCACCGGGACAGGGGGATACAATGAGCAGTTCTTC	CASSTGTGGYNEQFF
TRBV12-3/TRBV12-4	TRBJ1-2	.	TRBD1	TGTGCCAGCAGTAGGACCCGACAGGGTGGCTACACCTTC	CASSRTRQGGYTF
TRBV27	TRBJ2-5	once	TRBD1	TGTGCCAGCAGTCCTGACAGGGGGATCGGAGAGACCCAGTACTTC	CASSPDRGIGETQYF
TRBV6-5	TRBJ1-3	.	TRBD1	TGTGCCAGCAGCCCCGACAGGGCTGGAAACACCATATATTTT	CASSPDRAGNTIYF
TRBV7-2	TRBJ1-3	.	.	TGTGCCAGCAGCTCCCAGACAGGATCTGGCTCTGGAAACACCATATATTTT	CASSSQTGSGSGNTIYF
TRBV21-1	TRBJ1-4	few	.	TGTGCCAGCAAGTACCGGGACAGCCCCGAAAAACTGTTTTTT	CASKYRDSPEKLFF
TRBV5-1	TRBJ1-1	.	.	TGCGCCAGCAACCCCGACAGGAACACTGAAGCTTTCTTT	CASNPDRNTEAFF
TRBV30	TRBJ1-6	.	TRBD1	TGTGCCTGTCGGGACAGGACGGGAAATTCACCCCTCCACTTT	CACRDRTGNSPLHF